Each of the 16 T cell receptor beta chains below was sequenced from the same sample in a study of siplizumab effects on memory and regulatory T cells. The protocol was immunoSEQ multiplex PCR, while the TCRdb copy is restricted to in-frame clones and leaves out a portion. The table has 15,000 to 20,000 clones, about 45% seen once. The mixed lymphocyte reaction cells were cocultured at 37°C for roughly six days. Their antigens are not known. The sample taken for sequencing was CFSE-low (dividing) CD4+ T cells sorted from an allogeneic mixed lymphocyte reaction. Every receptor here comes from a human donor in good health; the cells came from an allogeneic mixed lymphocyte reaction. Some clones in this sample may be carry-over from other donors' samples.

Only a few counts were recorded for this clone. The genes are TRBV10-1 and TRBJ1-1; D ambiguous. Trimming removed 8 bases from V and 0 bases from J, with 10 bases in between. CDR3 size: 13 residues. Per the germline V gene, CDR1 is WNHNN and CDR2 is SYGVQD (reference sequence). The chain's CDR3 is CASRQSVNTEAFF. CDR3 coding DNA: TGCGCCAGCCGACAATCCGTGAACACTGAAGCTTTCTTT.

The chain combines TRBV5-4 with TRBJ2-2, with a weak D call TRBD1 (6 bases). The germline gives CDR1 SGHNT, CDR2 YYREEE (reference sequence). V lost 6 bases, J lost 0 bases, and 12 bases lay in between. This CDR3 region has 15 residues. The CDR3 spells CASKLQGSNTGELFF. The CDR3 nucleotides are TGTGCCAGCAAACTACAGGGATCGAACACCGGGGAGCTGTTTTTT.

The V call is TRBV4-1, the J call TRBJ2-1; D is undetermined. Germline V gene lookup returns CDR1 MGHRA and CDR2 YSYEKL. Trimming left V 1 base short and J 8 bases short, with 15 bases between. The CDR3 has 15 amino acids. CDR3 sequence (DNA): TGCGCCAGCAGCCAAGTCGGCGCCGCGCCGGATGAGCAGTTCTTC. Its translation: CASSQVGAAPDEQFF.

Remarks on this clone: The junction differs from germline at one of its ends, possibly a read error. Other DNA sequences of this sample code for an identical CDR3. The chain employs TRBV9 and TRBJ2-5, with 7 bases identical to TRBD1. From germline, CDR1 is SGDLS and CDR2 YYNGEE. The CDR3 runs to 15 residues. In DNA form, the CDR3 reads TGCGCCAGCAGCCCCACGACAGGGTTGGGAGAGACCCAGTACTTC. Translation gives CASSPTTGLGETQYF.

The chain links TRBV10-3 to TRBJ1-5; possible D gene TRBD1, 6 bases. This CDR3 is 13 amino acids long. CDR1 and CDR2 from the germline V gene are ENHRY and SYGVKD. With 2 bases removed from V and 7 bases from J, the gap between germline ends came to 9 bases. This CDR3 reads CAISELGGQPQHF. DNA for the CDR3: TGTGCCATCAGTGAGCTAGGGGGACAGCCCCAGCATTTT.

This chain links TRBV2 with TRBJ1-1; D not resolved. Germline V gene lookup returns CDR1 SNHLY and CDR2 FYNNEI. V was pared by 4 bases and J by 3 bases, with 9 bases between. This CDR3 has 13 amino acids. The CDR3: CASSGEIDTEAFF. The DNA for the CDR3 is TGTGCCAGCAGTGGGGAAATTGACACTGAAGCTTTCTTT.

The CDR3 sequence is CASSPTDKGPEAFF. As DNA, the CDR3 is TGTGCCAGCAGCCCGACGGACAAGGGCCCTGAAGCTTTCTTT. The V and J genes are TRBV7-9 and TRBJ1-1, with a weak D call TRBD1 (5 bases). Germline V lookup: CDR1 SEHNR, CDR2 FQNEAQ (reference sequence). The CDR3 has 14 amino acids. The germline V and J ends were trimmed by 5 bases and 6 bases, with 16 bases remaining between them.

This clone was picked up a small number of times. The chain employs TRBV19 and TRBJ2-3, with D unresolved. V dropped 6 bases and J dropped 4 bases, with 14 bases sitting between them. There are 14 residues in the CDR3. Germline V gene sequence: CDR1 LNHDA, CDR2 SQIVND (reference sequence). The CDR3 is CASRGIGVADTQYF. Here the CDR3 DNA reads TGTGCCAGTAGGGGGATTGGGGTGGCAGATACGCAGTATTTT. Full variable domain (outside the CDR3, taken from reference TRBV19 and TRBJ2-3): DGGITQSPKYLFRKEGQNVTLSCEQNLNHDAMYWYRQDPGQGLRLIYYSQIVNDFQKGDIAEGYSVSREKKESFPLTVTSAQKNPTAFYLCASRGIGVADTQYFGPGTRLTVL.

The rearrangement links TRBV27 to TRBJ1-1; D gene ambiguous. The CDR3 runs to 15 residues. V lost 5 bases and J 5 bases, leaving 18 bases between the germline ends. Per the germline V gene, CDR1 is MNHEY and CDR2 is SMNVEV (reference sequence). CDR3 amino acids: CASSPRPTTGTEAFF. CDR3 DNA: TGTGCCAGCAGTCCTCGACCGACAACGGGGACTGAAGCTTTCTTT.

This clone was seen a few times. The chain combines TRBV19 with TRBJ2-1, with D possibly being TRBD2 (5 bases). The germline V and J ends were trimmed by 6 bases and 4 bases, with 10 bases remaining between them. The CDR3 contains 13 residues. Germline values: CDR1 LNHDA, CDR2 SQIVND (reference sequence). CDR3 sequence: CASRAGLYNEQFF. CDR3 in DNA: TGTGCCAGTAGGGCCGGACTGTACAATGAGCAGTTCTTC.

The J gene is TRBJ2-5, the V gene TRBV19; D gene unclear. The CDR3 extends over 15 amino acids. V was clipped by 3 bases and J by 0 bases, with 11 bases between them. The V gene's germline CDR1 is LNHDA and CDR2 SQIVND (reference sequence). DNA for the CDR3: TGTGCCAGTAGTATGTCTGCAACGTACCAAGAGACCCAGTACTTC. Protein sequence: CASSMSATYQETQYF. The whole variable domain, filled in from reference TRBV19 and TRBJ2-5, reads DGGITQSPKYLFRKEGQNVTLSCEQNLNHDAMYWYRQDPGQGLRLIYYSQIVNDFQKGDIAEGYSVSREKKESFPLTVTSAQKNPTAFYLCASSMSATYQETQYFGPGTRLLVL.

The sample holds a few counts of this clone. This rearrangement joins TRBV2 to TRBJ2-7, with D tentatively TRBD1 (6 bases). The CDR3 is made up of 14 amino acids. Germline V CDR1 and CDR2: SNHLY, FYNNEI. Trimming removed 8 bases from V and 5 bases from J, with 19 bases in between. The CDR3 bases are TGTGCCAGCTCCCTGGGGGCCCCAACCCACGAGCAGTACTTC. Translated, it gives CASSLGAPTHEQYF.

CDR3 in amino acids: CATRSSYNSPLHF. In DNA, the CDR3 is TGTGCCACCCGGAGCTCCTATAATTCACCCCTCCACTTT. The chain links TRBV15 to TRBJ1-6, with no clear D. Germline assignment: CDR1 LNHNV and CDR2 YYDKDF (reference sequence). Trimming left V 8 bases short and J 0 bases short, with 5 bases between. The CDR3 sequence is 13 residues long.

This clone is medium-sized. The chain employs TRBV7-9 and TRBJ1-2; no definite D call. V was pared by 4 bases and J by 4 bases, with 13 bases between. The CDR3 sequence is 14 residues long. The germline CDR1 and CDR2 sequences are SEHNR and FQNEAQ (reference sequence). This CDR3 reads CASSSMGRFYGYTF. In DNA form, the CDR3 reads TGTGCCAGCAGCTCGATGGGCAGATTCTATGGCTACACCTTC.

This clone qualifies as medium-sized. The chain recombines TRBV9 with TRBJ2-4, with TRBD1 matching 7 bases. Looked up from germline, CDR1 is SGDLS and CDR2 is YYNGEE. CDR3 length equals 17 residues. J gave up 2 bases and V 4 bases, and 12 bases lay outside the gene matches. CDR3 loop: CASSIPNRGRTKNIQYF. CDR3 nucleotides: TGTGCCAGCAGCATACCGAACAGGGGTAGGACCAAAAACATTCAGTACTTC.

This clone was detected only a few times. The chain recombines TRBV5-1 with TRBJ2-5, with D possibly being TRBD2 (6 bases). This CDR3 contains 15 residues. Germline lookup yields CDR1 SGHRS and CDR2 YFSETQ. V was shortened by 2 bases and J by 3 bases, with 14 bases between the two germline ends. DNA for the CDR3: TGCGCCAGCAGCTTAATCCGCGGAGGGGAAGAGACCCAGTACTTC. It is translated as CASSLIRGGEETQYF.